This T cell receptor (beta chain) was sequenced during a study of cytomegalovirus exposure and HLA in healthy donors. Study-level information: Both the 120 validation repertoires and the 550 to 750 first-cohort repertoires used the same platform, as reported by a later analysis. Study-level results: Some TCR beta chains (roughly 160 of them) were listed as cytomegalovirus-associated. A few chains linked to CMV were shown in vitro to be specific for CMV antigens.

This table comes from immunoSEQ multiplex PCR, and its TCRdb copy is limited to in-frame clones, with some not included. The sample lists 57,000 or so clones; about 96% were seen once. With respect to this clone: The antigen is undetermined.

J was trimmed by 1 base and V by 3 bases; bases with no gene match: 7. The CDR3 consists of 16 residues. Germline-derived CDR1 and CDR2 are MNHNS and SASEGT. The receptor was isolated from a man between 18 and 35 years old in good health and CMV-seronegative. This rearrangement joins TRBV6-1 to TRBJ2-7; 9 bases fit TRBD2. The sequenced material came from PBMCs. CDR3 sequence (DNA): TGTGCCAGCAGTGATGTCGTAGCGGGAGCTTCCTACGAGCAGTACTTC. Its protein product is CASSDVVAGASYEQYF.